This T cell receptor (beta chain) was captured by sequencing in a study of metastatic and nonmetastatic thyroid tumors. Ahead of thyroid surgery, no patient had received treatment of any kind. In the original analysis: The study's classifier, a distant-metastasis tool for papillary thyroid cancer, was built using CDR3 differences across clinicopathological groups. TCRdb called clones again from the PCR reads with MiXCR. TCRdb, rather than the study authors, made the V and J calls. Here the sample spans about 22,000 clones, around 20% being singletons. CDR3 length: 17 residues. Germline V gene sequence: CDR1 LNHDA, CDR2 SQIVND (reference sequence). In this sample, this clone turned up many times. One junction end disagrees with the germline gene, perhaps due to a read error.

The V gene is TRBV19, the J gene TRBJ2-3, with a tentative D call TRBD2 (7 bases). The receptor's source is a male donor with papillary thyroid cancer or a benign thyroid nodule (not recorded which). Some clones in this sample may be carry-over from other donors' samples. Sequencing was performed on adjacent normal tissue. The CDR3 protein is CASSKGLRGARTDTQYF. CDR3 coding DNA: TGTGCCAGCAGTAAGGGCCTTCGGGGGGCCCGCACAGATACGCAGTATTTT.